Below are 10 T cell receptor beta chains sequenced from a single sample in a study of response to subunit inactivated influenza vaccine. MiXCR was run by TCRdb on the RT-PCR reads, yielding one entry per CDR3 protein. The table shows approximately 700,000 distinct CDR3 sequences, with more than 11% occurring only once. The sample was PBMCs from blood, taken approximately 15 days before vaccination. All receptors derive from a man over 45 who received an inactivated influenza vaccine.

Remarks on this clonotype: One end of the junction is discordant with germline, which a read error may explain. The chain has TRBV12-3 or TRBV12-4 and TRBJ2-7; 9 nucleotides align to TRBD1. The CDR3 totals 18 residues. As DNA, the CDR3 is TGTACCAGCAGTTTAGCGAACAGGGGGCGAAAAGTGACCTACGAGCAGTACTTC. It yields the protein CTSSLANRGRKVTYEQYF.

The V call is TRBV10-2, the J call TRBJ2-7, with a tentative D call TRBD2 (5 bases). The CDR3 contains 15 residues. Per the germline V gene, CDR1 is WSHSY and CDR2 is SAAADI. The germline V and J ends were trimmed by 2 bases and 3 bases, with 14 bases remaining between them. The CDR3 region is CASSEIGLGFYEQYF. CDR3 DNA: TGCGCCAGCAGTGAGATCGGACTGGGTTTCTACGAGCAGTACTTC.

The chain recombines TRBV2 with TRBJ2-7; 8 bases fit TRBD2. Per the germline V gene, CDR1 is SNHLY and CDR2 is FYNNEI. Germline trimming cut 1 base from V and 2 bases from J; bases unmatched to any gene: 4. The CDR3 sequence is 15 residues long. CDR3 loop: CASSEGIAGPYEQYF. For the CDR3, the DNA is TGTGCCAGCAGTGAAGGGATAGCGGGACCCTACGAGCAGTACTTC.

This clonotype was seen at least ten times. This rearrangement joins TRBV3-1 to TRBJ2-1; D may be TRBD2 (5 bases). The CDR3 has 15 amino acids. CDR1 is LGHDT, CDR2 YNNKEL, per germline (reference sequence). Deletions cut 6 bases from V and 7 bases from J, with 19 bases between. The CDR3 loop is CASSTEGPLYNEQFF. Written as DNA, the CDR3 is TGTGCCAGCAGTACCGAGGGTCCCCTCTATAATGAGCAGTTCTTC.

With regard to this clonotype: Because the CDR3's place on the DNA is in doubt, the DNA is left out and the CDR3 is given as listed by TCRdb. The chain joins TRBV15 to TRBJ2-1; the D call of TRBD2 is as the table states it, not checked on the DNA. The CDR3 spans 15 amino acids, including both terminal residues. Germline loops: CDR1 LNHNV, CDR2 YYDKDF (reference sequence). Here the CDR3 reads CATRVAGGSYNEEFF.

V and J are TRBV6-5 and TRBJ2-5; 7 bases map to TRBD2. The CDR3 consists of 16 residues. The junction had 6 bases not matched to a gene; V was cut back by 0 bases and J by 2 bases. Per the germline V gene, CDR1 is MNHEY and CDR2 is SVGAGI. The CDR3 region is CASSYSVPSGQETQYF. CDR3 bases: TGTGCCAGCAGTTACTCAGTCCCTAGCGGACAAGAGACCCAGTACTTC.

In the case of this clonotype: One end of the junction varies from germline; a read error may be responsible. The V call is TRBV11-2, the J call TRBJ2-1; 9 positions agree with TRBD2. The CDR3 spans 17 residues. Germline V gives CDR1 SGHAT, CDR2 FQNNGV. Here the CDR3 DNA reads TGTGCCAGCAGCTTATGGGCTAGCGGGGCCTCCTACAATGGGCAGTTCTTC. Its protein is CASSLWASGASYNGQFF.

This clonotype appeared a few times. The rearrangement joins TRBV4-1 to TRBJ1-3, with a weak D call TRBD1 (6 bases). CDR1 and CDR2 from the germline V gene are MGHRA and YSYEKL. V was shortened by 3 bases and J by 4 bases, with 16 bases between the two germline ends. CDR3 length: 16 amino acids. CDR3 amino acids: CASSHPQGTPGNTIYF. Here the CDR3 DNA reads TGCGCCAGCAGCCATCCGCAGGGGACTCCGGGAAACACCATATATTTT.

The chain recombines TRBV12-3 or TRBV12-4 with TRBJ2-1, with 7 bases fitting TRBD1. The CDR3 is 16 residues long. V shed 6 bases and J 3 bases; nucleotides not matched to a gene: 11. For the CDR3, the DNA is TGTGCCAGCAGGGCTGACAGGGACATATACTACAATGAGCAGTTCTTC. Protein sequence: CASRADRDIYYNEQFF.

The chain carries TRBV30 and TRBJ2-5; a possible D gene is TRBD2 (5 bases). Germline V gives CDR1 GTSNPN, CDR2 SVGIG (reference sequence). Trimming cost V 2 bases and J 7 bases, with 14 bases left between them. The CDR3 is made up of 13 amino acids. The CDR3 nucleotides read TGTGCCTGGAGTCCCAGCGGAATAGGGACCCAGTACTTC. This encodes CAWSPSGIGTQYF.